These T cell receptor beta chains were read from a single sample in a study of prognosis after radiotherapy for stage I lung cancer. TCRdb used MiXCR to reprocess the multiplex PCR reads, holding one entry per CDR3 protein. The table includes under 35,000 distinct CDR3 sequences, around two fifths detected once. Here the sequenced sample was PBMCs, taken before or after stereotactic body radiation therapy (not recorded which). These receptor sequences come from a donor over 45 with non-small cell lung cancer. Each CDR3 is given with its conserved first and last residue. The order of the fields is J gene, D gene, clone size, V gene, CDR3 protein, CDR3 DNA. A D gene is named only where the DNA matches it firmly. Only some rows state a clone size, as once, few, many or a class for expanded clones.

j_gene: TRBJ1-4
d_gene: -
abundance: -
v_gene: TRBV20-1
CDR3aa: CSTSPASTNEKLFF
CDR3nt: TGCAGTACTAGCCCGGCGTCAACTAATGAAAAACTGTTTTTT

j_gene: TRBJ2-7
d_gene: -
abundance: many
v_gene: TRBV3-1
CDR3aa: CASSGGGYEQYF
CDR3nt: TGTGCCAGCAGCGGAGGGGGATACGAGCAGTACTTC

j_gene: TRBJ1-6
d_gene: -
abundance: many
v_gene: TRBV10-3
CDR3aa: CAISGAWEGENSPLHF
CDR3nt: TGTGCCATCAGTGGTGCCTGGGAGGGGGAGAATTCACCCCTCCACTTT

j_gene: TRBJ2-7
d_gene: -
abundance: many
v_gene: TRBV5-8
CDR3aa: CASSLVPSYEQYF
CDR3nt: TGTGCCAGCAGCTTGGTACCTAGCTACGAGCAGTACTTC

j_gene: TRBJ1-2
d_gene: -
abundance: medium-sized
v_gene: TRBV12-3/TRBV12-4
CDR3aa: CASSLDGSNYGYTF
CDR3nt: TGTGCCAGCAGTCTCGACGGAAGTAACTATGGCTACACCTTC

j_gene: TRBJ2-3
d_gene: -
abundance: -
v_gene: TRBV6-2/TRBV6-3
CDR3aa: CASRTGRPTLGYTQYF
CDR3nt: TGCGCCAGCAGAACGGGACGACCAACCCTCGGGTATACGCAGTATTTT

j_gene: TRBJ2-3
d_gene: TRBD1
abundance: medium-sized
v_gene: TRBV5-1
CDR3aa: CASSLQGVGPTDTQYF
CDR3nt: TGCGCCAGCAGCTTACAGGGGGTTGGACCCACAGATACGCAGTATTTT

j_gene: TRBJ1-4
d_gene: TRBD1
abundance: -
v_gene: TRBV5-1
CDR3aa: CASSLVVTGSNEKLFF
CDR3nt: TGCGCCAGCAGCTTGGTTGTGACAGGGTCCAATGAAAAACTGTTTTTT

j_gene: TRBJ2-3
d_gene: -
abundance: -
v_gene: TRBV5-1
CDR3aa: CASSLGGVEYTQYF
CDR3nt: TGCGCCAGCAGCTTGGGGGGTGTTGAGTATACGCAGTATTTT

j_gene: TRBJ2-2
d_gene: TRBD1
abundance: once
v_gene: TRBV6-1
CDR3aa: CASTQGAGDTGDLFF
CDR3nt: TGTGCCAGCACTCAGGGGGCTGGTGACACCGGGGATCTGTTTTTT

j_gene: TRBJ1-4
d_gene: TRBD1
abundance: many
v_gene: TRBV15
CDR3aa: CATSRDLDRGLEKLFF
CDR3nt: TGTGCCACCAGCAGAGATCTGGACAGGGGCCTTGAAAAACTGTTTTTT

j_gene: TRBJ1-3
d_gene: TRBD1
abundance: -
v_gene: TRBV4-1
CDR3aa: CASSQEGKGANTIYF
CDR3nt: TGCGCCAGCAGCCAAGAAGGGAAGGGGGCAAACACCATATATTTT

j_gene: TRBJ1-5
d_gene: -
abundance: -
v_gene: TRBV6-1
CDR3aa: CASRPDSGGGDNQPQHF
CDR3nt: TGTGCCAGCAGACCCGACAGTGGGGGGGGAGACAATCAGCCCCAGCATTTT

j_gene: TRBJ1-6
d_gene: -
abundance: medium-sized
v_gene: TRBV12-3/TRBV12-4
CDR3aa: CASSLEGGDYSPLHF
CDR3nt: TGTGCCAGCAGTTTAGAAGGAGGGGATTATTCACCCCTCCACTTT

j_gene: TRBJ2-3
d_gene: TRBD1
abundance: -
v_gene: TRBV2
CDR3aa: CARRMTGIEDTQYF
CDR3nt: TGTGCGAGAAGAATGACAGGGATTGAAGATACGCAGTATTTT

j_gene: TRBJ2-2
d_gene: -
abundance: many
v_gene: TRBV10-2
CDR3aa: CASALITNTGELFF
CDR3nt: TGCGCCAGCGCGCTAATAACGAACACCGGGGAGCTGTTTTTT

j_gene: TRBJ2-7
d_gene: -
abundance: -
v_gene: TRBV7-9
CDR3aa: CASSFYICSAPLGAWGQYF
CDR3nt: -

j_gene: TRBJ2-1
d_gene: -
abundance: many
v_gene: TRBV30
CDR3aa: CAWSSHGESEQFF
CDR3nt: TGTGCCTGGAGCTCACACGGGGAAAGTGAGCAGTTCTTC

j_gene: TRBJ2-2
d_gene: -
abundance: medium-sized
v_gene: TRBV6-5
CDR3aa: CASSREPNTGTGELFF
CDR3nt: TGTGCCAGCAGCCGAGAACCTAACACAGGCACCGGGGAGCTGTTTTTT

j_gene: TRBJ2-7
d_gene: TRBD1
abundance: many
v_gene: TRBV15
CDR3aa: CATSPSGTGSGEQYF
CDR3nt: TGTGCCACCAGCCCCTCCGGGACAGGGTCGGGAGAGCAGTACTTC

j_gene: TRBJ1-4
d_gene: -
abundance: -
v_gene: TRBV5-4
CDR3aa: CASSLRGEKLFF
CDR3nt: TGTGCCAGCAGCTTGCGGGGTGAAAAACTGTTTTTT

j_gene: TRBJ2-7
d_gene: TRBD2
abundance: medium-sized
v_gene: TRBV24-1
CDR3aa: CATTVYTTSVYEQYF
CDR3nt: TGTGCCACCACCGTTTACACGACTAGCGTTTACGAGCAGTACTTC

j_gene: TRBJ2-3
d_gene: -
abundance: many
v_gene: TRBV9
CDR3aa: CASSVGVGSTDTQYF
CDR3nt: TGTGCCAGCAGCGTAGGTGTGGGCAGCACAGATACGCAGTATTTT

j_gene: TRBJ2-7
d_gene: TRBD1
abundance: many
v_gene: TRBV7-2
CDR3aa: CASSFTGGYEQYF
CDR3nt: TGTGCCAGCAGCTTTACAGGGGGATACGAGCAGTACTTC

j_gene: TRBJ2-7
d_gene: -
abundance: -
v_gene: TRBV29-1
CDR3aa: CSVEDGADEQYF
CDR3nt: TGCAGCGTTGAGGATGGGGCTGACGAGCAGTACTTC